The entry below gives a single T cell receptor beta chain sequence along with its context. Its antigen is not identified. This record comes from a study of regulatory dendritic cells for organ transplantation. Study-level background: Regulatory dendritic cells came from monocytes given vitamin D3 and IL-10.

Study-wide findings and caveats: The most alloreactive TCR clonotypes were found in resting memory CD8+ cells.

Sorted subsets were CFSE-labeled and cultured four to five days with allogeneic dendritic cells. Naive CD45RA+ and memory CD45RO+ CD4+ or CD8+ T cells were FACS-sorted. Libraries were prepared by immunoSEQ multiplex PCR; TCRdb keeps only in-frame clonotypes and omits some of them. Among about 21,000 clones listed, 70% to 90% were seen once. Sequencing was performed on naive CD4+ T cells from blood cultured with regulatory dendritic cells. Subset: CD45RA+ naive T cells. This receptor was identified in a human donor in good health.

CDR3 coding DNA: TGTGCCAGCAGCTTACTAGGACAGCTCTACAATGAGCAGTTCTTC. Translated, it gives CASSLLGQLYNEQFF. This chain joins TRBV7-6 and TRBJ2-1; D may be TRBD1 (6 bases). The CDR3 is 15 residues long. Germline CDR1 and CDR2: SGHVS and FNYEAQ. V lost 2 bases to trimming and J lost 3 bases, with 11 bases between them.